One T cell receptor beta chain is described in this entry. This clonotype has ten or more counts. It has no known antigen specificity. No base qualities exist here, and no much larger clone lies one base off it. A distance of 15 bases separates the germline ends of V and J, which lose 0 bases and 3 bases respectively. Sequences SGDLS (CDR1) and YYNGEE (CDR2) are obtained from the germline V gene. The CDR3 spans 16 residues, from the cysteine through the phenylalanine. Kept here is only the CDR3 DNA, which spans 48 bases and is read in frame from base 1. This sample is drawn from a study of T cells in Graves' hyperthyroidism and ophthalmopathy (dated by TCRdb to the late 2010s). The study in broad terms: Peripheral blood samples were taken at initial diagnosis, before any treatment was given. TCR V-J signatures able to tell the groups apart were searched for in a discovery cohort of more than 90 patients, of whom about 40 had Graves' ophthalmopathy and roughly 59 had stable Graves' hyperthyroidism. Thyroid tissue and blood T-cell repertoires from several Graves' hyperthyroidism patients were also compared in the study. The paper describes TCR Vbeta CDR3 sequencing of 135 peripheral blood samples, made up of 40 to 45 ophthalmopathy patients, approximately 73 hyperthyroidism patients and some 17 progressor patients. For training and testing, the 100 or so patients in the discovery cohort were randomly divided in a 7:3 ratio. After blood sampling, hyperthyroidism patients were treated with methimazole at a starting dose of 30 mg daily, and ophthalmopathy patients were treated with high-dose intravenous methylprednisolone. Prospective prediction of ophthalmopathy was tested in an independent validation cohort consisting of roughly 19 hyperthyroidism patients and 15 to 17 patients who later progressed to ophthalmopathy. The investigation overall reported the following: Ophthalmopathy was separated from stable hyperthyroidism by a 13 V-J signature model, with about 86% sensitivity and 81% to 82% specificity obtained in cross-validation and 80%/75% obtained in testing. In validation, the model predicted progression to ophthalmopathy with approximately 69% sensitivity and approximately 72% specificity, a median of about six months before onset. Sample size was not statistically predetermined, and investigators were not blinded to group allocation. Most expanded thyroid clonotypes (frequency above 0.001) were also found in blood, which suggests that blood repertoires may mirror thyroid immune responses.

The TCR beta CDR3 regions were amplified from the RNA transcripts. The first round of RT-PCR for the TCR CDR3 was performed with the HTBI primer set and the Qiagen OneStep RT-PCR kit. Libraries were constructed in a second round of multiplex PCR, after which size selection and purification were performed. The libraries were sequenced on an Illumina HiSeq2000 using paired-end 100 bp reads. Processing in the source paper ran as follows. SOAPnuke was used to process the raw data, removing reads that contained adapters or uncalled bases, had a mean Phred below 15, or lacked an exact match to the constant primer or identifier. High-quality paired reads were merged using COPE v1.2.5, and each unique nucleotide sequence was defined as a clonotype. MiTCR v1.1 was used to align the clonotypes against IMGT TRBV, TRBD and TRBJ reference segments. Analysis was restricted to V-J combinations with a frequency above 0.0001, which covered about 99% of repertoires. The TCS score was defined as F50 (clonal expansion) divided by E x V (chaos), with BLOSUM62-based TCRdist calculated between CDR3 peptides within each V-J. Welch's t-statistics and random forest reduced 514 V-J features to 10 to 15, which were used in a naive Bayes classifier (R e1071). TCRdb reanalyzed the raw reads on its own, using fastp at Q25 for trimming and MiXCR for clone calling, and kept in-frame beta chains. Every CDR3 protein is listed once, alongside the most common genes and DNA of its rows. The authors' filters were not applied to this entry. This sample has some 500,000 distinct CDR3 sequences in its table, and around an eighth of those were observed once. 15% to 20% of the sample belongs to the ten largest clones.

Graves' hyperthyroidism was defined as stable when no progression to ophthalmopathy occurred over 18 months of follow-up. The hyperthyroidism patients were between 18 and 65 years old and newly diagnosed, with a disease duration of less than 2 months. Patients with uncontrolled infections, other autoimmune diseases, pregnancy or lactation were excluded. Diagnoses were established on the basis of clinical symptoms, serum thyroxine and TRAb, thyroid ultrasound, and orbital computed tomography. PBMCs were isolated from more than 9 ml of fresh peripheral blood by Ficoll-Paque density gradient centrifugation. Trizol reagent was used to extract total RNA, and RNA quality was then checked on an Agilent 2100 Bioanalyzer.

Source material: blood. This TCR came from a woman aged 18-29 years with Graves' hyperthyroidism. The chain was built from TRBV9 and TRBJ1-1; the D region possibly corresponds to TRBD1 (5 bases align). The CDR3 reads CASSVAGGSGDTEAFF. In nucleotide form, the sequence is TGTGCCAGCAGCGTAGCTGGGGGGTCCGGGGACACTGAAGCTTTCTTT.